What follows describes a single T cell receptor (beta chain). Seattle patients were enrolled during active infection and followed longitudinally. The data are from a study of blood T cell repertoires in COVID-19. Study as a whole: COVID-19 samples from acute and convalescent phases originated in the United States, Italy and Spain. PBMCs, B-cell-depleted T cells, or T cells provided the cDNA or gDNA that made up the material.

Study processing details: Amplification of reference gene primers provided the estimated nucleated cell counts. The table came from immunoSEQ multiplex PCR; TCRdb's copy has only in-frame clones and leaves some out. V, J and clone size are taken as reported in that table, and D and trimming were inferred from the DNA itself. The sample contains 450,000 or so clones, roughly 89% of which appear only once. Trimming took 3 bases from V and 2 from J; bases not matched to a gene: 4. From germline, CDR1 is LNHDA and CDR2 SQIVND (reference sequence). CDR3 size: 15 residues. Sequences were obtained from peripheral blood. This chain uses TRBV19 with TRBJ1-2; 9 bases map to TRBD1. The source is a man between 18 and 29 years old with COVID-19, enrolled during active disease. The CDR3 nucleotides are TGTGCCAGTAGTATGGGAGGGACAGGGAACTATGGCTACACCTTC. As protein: CASSMGGTGNYGYTF.